The 29 T cell receptor beta chains below all came from one sample that was sequenced in a study of shared clonotypes between healthy human individuals. Repertoires were generated with immunoSEQ multiplex PCR, while TCRdb's copy carries only in-frame clones and drops some. The sample records around 1.9 million clones, 85% to 95% being singletons. As defined, naive CD8 cells were CD45RO-negative and positively selected for CCR7, with terminally differentiated effector memory CD45RA+ cells excluded. Specimen: naive CD8+ T cells from PBMCs. These receptors came from a man aged 18 to 29 in good health. Some clones in this sample may be carry-over from other donors' samples.

This clone was detected once. The chain links TRBV7-8 to TRBJ2-3; 13 bases are a match to TRBD2. CDR1 SGHVS and CDR2 FQNEAQ come from the germline V gene. Unmatched junction bases numbered 10, after V lost 5 bases and J lost 5 bases. The CDR3 has 17 amino acids. CDR3 region: CASSPPGLAGYKDTQYF. The DNA of the CDR3 is TGTGCCAGCAGCCCGCCGGGACTAGCGGGGTACAAAGATACGCAGTATTTT.

The V and J genes are TRBV28 and TRBJ2-1; TRBD2 matches at 14 bases. The CDR3 runs 18 residues. Germline V CDR1 and CDR2: MDHEN, SYDVKM. V trimming: 6 bases; J trimming: 9 bases; junction bases outside the gene matches: 16. CDR3 sequence reads: CASSPLLTSGRGTGEQFF. The CDR3 coding sequence is TGTGCCAGCAGCCCACTCTTGACTAGCGGGAGGGGTACGGGTGAGCAGTTCTTC. Full variable domain (remainder filled in from reference TRBV28 and TRBJ2-1): DVKVTQSSRYLVKRTGEKVFLECVQDMDHENMFWYRQDPGLGLRLIYFSYDVKMKEKGDIPEGYSVSREKKERFSLILESASTNQTSMYLCASSPLLTSGRGTGEQFFGPGTRLTVL.

CDR3 in amino acids: CASSLGLFEAGNTIYF. The CDR3 bases are TGTGCCAGCAGCTTAGGGTTGTTCGAGGCTGGAAACACCATATATTTT. The genes are TRBV11-2 and TRBJ1-3; D remains ambiguous. This CDR3 region has 16 residues. CDR1 and CDR2 (germline): SGHAT, FQNNGV. V was clipped by 1 base and J by 2 bases, with 12 bases between them. Full variable domain (missing parts from reference TRBV11-2 and TRBJ1-3): EAGVAQSPRYKIIEKRQSVAFWCNPISGHATLYWYQQILGQGPKLLIQFQNNGVVDDSQLPKDRFSAERLKGVDSTLKIQPAKLEDSAVYLCASSLGLFEAGNTIYFGEGSWLTVV.

V is TRBV4-3 and J is TRBJ2-6, with no clear D. CDR3 size: 17 residues. V lost 0 bases and J 4 bases, leaving 13 bases between the germline ends. Germline V CDR1 and CDR2: LGHNA, YSLEER. Here the CDR3 reads CASSQERWNAGANVLTF. CDR3 DNA sequence: TGCGCCAGCAGCCAAGAGAGGTGGAATGCGGGGGCCAACGTCCTGACTTTC.

The chain employs TRBV10-2 and TRBJ2-1, with 7 bases that match TRBD2. After removal of 8 bases from V and 6 bases from J, the junction contained 7 bases not matched to a gene. The CDR3 is made up of 13 amino acids. Germline CDR1 and CDR2: WSHSY and SAAADI. The CDR3 protein is CASVAGEGNEQFF. Written as DNA, the CDR3 is TGCGCCAGCGTGGCGGGAGAGGGCAATGAGCAGTTCTTC.

The chain is built from TRBV27 and TRBJ2-3; a weak D match, TRBD1 (6 bases). V shed 2 bases and J shed 0 bases, with 9 bases lying between them. This CDR3 comprises 15 residues. Germline V CDR1 and CDR2: MNHEY, SMNVEV (reference sequence). The CDR3 sequence is CASSLNRASTDTQYF. For the CDR3, the DNA is TGTGCCAGCAGTTTAAACAGGGCCAGCACAGATACGCAGTATTTT.

A word on this clone: Within the sample, other DNA sequences also encode this same CDR3. The chain links TRBV7-9 to TRBJ1-2; maybe TRBD1 (5 bases). The V and J ends lost 4 bases and 5 bases respectively, with 11 bases between them. The germline gives CDR1 SEHNR, CDR2 FQNEAQ (reference sequence). The CDR3 sequence is 13 residues long. In DNA, the CDR3 is TGTGCCAGCAGCTCGGCGGGGCTATATGGCTACACCTTC. Translation gives CASSSAGLYGYTF.

The chain combines TRBV6-1 with TRBJ1-5; D may be TRBD1 (6 bases). The CDR3 extends over 14 amino acids. Germline V gene data show CDR1 as MNHNS and CDR2 as SASEGT. Trimming left V 4 bases short and J 4 bases short, with 11 bases between. The DNA of the CDR3 is TGTGCCAGCAGTGGGAGGACAGCTAATCAGCCCCAGCATTTT. This sequence encodes CASSGRTANQPQHF.

V gene TRBV9 combines with J gene TRBJ2-1; weak D call: TRBD2 (5 bases). CDR3 length: 12 amino acids. Germline assignment: CDR1 SGDLS and CDR2 YYNGEE. The V end was cut by 3 bases, the J end by 10 bases, with 11 bases between. The chain's CDR3 is CASSEGSAEQFF. The CDR3 nucleotides read TGTGCCAGCAGCGAAGGGAGCGCCGAGCAGTTCTTC.

The V gene is TRBV6-5, the J gene TRBJ2-7; 8 bases agree with TRBD2. V gave up 5 bases and J gave up 2 bases; unmatched junction bases: 8. The CDR3 is made up of 15 amino acids. The germline CDR1 and CDR2 sequences are MNHEY and SVGAGI. CDR3 nucleotides: TGTGCCAGCAGTAACCCGGGACTAGAACCCTACGAGCAGTACTTC. Translating gives CASSNPGLEPYEQYF.

V and J are TRBV7-9 and TRBJ2-1; 7 bases map to TRBD1. V lost 4 bases, J lost 10 bases, and 13 bases stayed unmatched. Germline V CDR1 and CDR2: SEHNR, FQNEAQ (reference sequence). The CDR3 runs 15 residues. The CDR3 DNA is TGTGCCAGCAGCTCACGGGACAGCGGCGCAGAGGAGCAGTTCTTC. This encodes CASSSRDSGAEEQFF.

The V gene is TRBV28, the J gene TRBJ2-7, with no clear D. Trimming took off 2 bases at V and 0 bases at J, with 8 bases between the two ends. This CDR3 comprises 14 residues. CDR1 MDHEN and CDR2 SYDVKM come from the germline V gene. CDR3 residues: CASSLEASSYEQYF. In nucleotides, the CDR3 is TGTGCCAGCAGTTTAGAGGCTAGCTCCTACGAGCAGTACTTC.

J is TRBJ1-5 and V is TRBV7-8; TRBD1 matches at 10 bases. V was pared by 8 bases and J by 0 bases, with 4 bases of the junction left unmatched. The CDR3 consists of 15 residues. The germline CDR1 and CDR2 sequences are SGHVS and FQNEAQ. The CDR3: CASSRTGGSNQPQHF. For the CDR3, the DNA is TGTGCCAGCTCTCGGACAGGGGGTAGCAATCAGCCCCAGCATTTT.

This rearrangement joins TRBV4-1 to TRBJ2-2, with no clear D. Deletions cut 0 bases from V and 5 bases from J, with 10 bases between. Germline CDR1 and CDR2: MGHRA and YSYEKL. The CDR3 covers 15 residues. CDR3 DNA sequence: TGCGCCAGCAGCCAAGAACCTGGTCTTACCGGGGAGCTGTTTTTT. The encoded protein is CASSQEPGLTGELFF.

The V call is TRBV29-1, the J call TRBJ2-3; no firm D call. With 3 bases removed from V and 2 bases from J, the gap between germline ends came to 12 bases. CDR3 length: 14 residues. Per germline, CDR1 SQVTM and CDR2 ANQGSEA. This chain's CDR3 is CSVDRLPDTDTQYF. CDR3 nucleotide sequence: TGCAGCGTTGATCGGCTACCGGACACAGATACGCAGTATTTT.

Regarding this clone: Additional DNA sequences in this sample encode the identical CDR3. The genes are TRBV6-5 and TRBJ1-1, with 7 bases matching TRBD1. The CDR3 spans 15 residues. Trimming took 0 bases from V and 7 from J; bases not matched to a gene: 8. Germline values: CDR1 MNHEY, CDR2 SVGAGI. The CDR3 loop reads CASSYSPAGGDEAFF. The CDR3 nucleotides are TGTGCCAGCAGTTACTCGCCGGCAGGGGGGGATGAAGCTTTCTTT.

The chain uses TRBV28 and TRBJ2-6; D gene uncertain. The V end lost 7 bases, the J end lost 2 bases, and 12 bases lay between the germline ends. Per germline, CDR1 MDHEN and CDR2 SYDVKM. This CDR3 region has 15 residues. CDR3 residues: CASTPVPAGANVLTF. The CDR3 DNA follows: TGTGCCAGCACCCCGGTGCCCGCTGGGGCCAACGTCCTGACTTTC. The full variable domain, completed using reference TRBV28 and TRBJ2-6, is DVKVTQSSRYLVKRTGEKVFLECVQDMDHENMFWYRQDPGLGLRLIYFSYDVKMKEKGDIPEGYSVSREKKERFSLILESASTNQTSMYLCASTPVPAGANVLTFGAGSRLTVL.

The chain combines TRBV7-6 with TRBJ2-7; 8 bases line up with TRBD1. The CDR3 is 15 residues long. Germline values: CDR1 SGHVS, CDR2 FNYEAQ. The junction had 4 bases not matched to a gene; V was cut back by 3 bases and J by 0 bases. The CDR3 region has the DNA TGTGCCAGCAGCTTCAGGACAGGGAGCTCCTACGAGCAGTACTTC. This encodes CASSFRTGSSYEQYF.

The rearrangement links TRBV7-3 to TRBJ1-1, with TRBD1 identical over 8 bases. Trimming removed 1 base from V and 1 base from J; junction bases left unmatched: 8. Germline V gene lookup returns CDR1 SGHTA and CDR2 FQGTGA. CDR3 size: 17 residues. The chain's CDR3 is CASSLIGPQGANTEAFF. The CDR3 DNA reads TGTGCCAGCAGCTTAATAGGCCCCCAGGGGGCGAACACTGAAGCTTTCTTT.

This clone has just a few counts. J is TRBJ1-5 and V is TRBV9; weak D call: TRBD1 (6 bases). V lost 4 bases and J 3 bases, leaving 11 bases between the germline ends. The CDR3 has 14 amino acids. Germline loops: CDR1 SGDLS, CDR2 YYNGEE. CDR3 bases: TGTGCCAGCAGCACGGACAGTTTCAATCAGCCCCAGCATTTT. Translated, it gives CASSTDSFNQPQHF.

V gene TRBV7-9 combines with J gene TRBJ1-2, with D unclear. The V gene's germline CDR1 is SEHNR and CDR2 FQNEAQ (reference sequence). The CDR3 has 15 residues. V was clipped by 5 bases and J by 6 bases, with 19 bases between them. This chain's CDR3 is CASSPPKSKSDGYTF. CDR3 coding DNA: TGTGCCAGCAGCCCACCTAAGAGCAAAAGCGATGGCTACACCTTC.

The rearrangement joins TRBV2 to TRBJ1-1, with 7 bases identical to TRBD1. The V gene end was trimmed by 3 bases and the J gene end by 1 base; junction bases not matched to a gene: 8. Germline loops: CDR1 SNHLY, CDR2 FYNNEI. The CDR3 loop spans 16 amino acids. The CDR3 here is CASSERQGFSNTEAFF. CDR3 sequence (DNA): TGTGCCAGCAGTGAGCGACAGGGCTTTTCGAACACTGAAGCTTTCTTT.

The chain uses TRBV11-2 and TRBJ1-2; no definite D call. Germline CDR1 SGHAT, CDR2 FQNNGV. The V end was cut by 1 base, the J end by 14 bases, with 11 bases between. The CDR3 contains 11 residues. DNA for the CDR3: TGTGCCAGCAGCTTAGGGATGTCACAGACCTTC. Amino acids: CASSLGMSQTF.

The rearrangement joins TRBV27 to TRBJ2-7; D perhaps matches TRBD2 (5 bases). The CDR3 extends over 14 amino acids. Trimming removed 5 bases at V and 4 bases at J, with 15 bases between. Germline V gives CDR1 MNHEY, CDR2 SMNVEV (reference sequence). The CDR3 reads CASSPTHRLYEQYF. CDR3 DNA sequence: TGTGCCAGCAGTCCGACCCACAGACTATACGAGCAGTACTTC.

The chain has TRBV11-2 and TRBJ2-1; either TRBD1 or TRBD2 may fit D (5 bases each). From germline, CDR1 is SGHAT and CDR2 FQNNGV. The CDR3 is made up of 16 amino acids. Trimming left V 2 bases short and J 4 bases short, with 15 bases between. The CDR3 DNA reads as TGTGCCAGCAGCTTATTTGCAGGGAGTGGGTACAATGAGCAGTTCTTC. Translated, it gives CASSLFAGSGYNEQFF.

For this clone: This CDR3 is also generated by other DNA sequences in the sample. The CDR3 DNA sequence: TGTGCCAGCAGCCAAGACTTCTATGGCTACACCTTC. Amino acid sequence: CASSQDFYGYTF. The V gene is TRBV14, the J gene TRBJ1-2; no definite D call. CDR1 and CDR2 (germline): SGHDN, FVKESK. V was clipped by 0 bases and J by 4 bases, with 3 bases between them. The CDR3 spans 12 residues.

As to this clone: One junction end does not reproduce the germline sequence, and a read error may be involved. The genes are TRBV27 and TRBJ2-7; 7 nucleotides match TRBD1. The CDR3 is 14 amino acids. Germline-derived CDR1 and CDR2 are MNHEY and SMNVEV (reference sequence). The CDR3 DNA reads as TGTGCCAGCAGTTTATCCCCCAGACAGGGTGTCATCTCCTTC. Translation gives CASSLSPRQGVISF.

The chain carries TRBV7-9 and TRBJ1-1; 7 bases align to TRBD1. The CDR3 contains 14 residues. V was clipped by 8 bases and J by 6 bases; unmatched bases: 12. Germline V gives CDR1 SEHNR, CDR2 FQNEAQ (reference sequence). The CDR3 DNA reads as TGTGCCAGCCGCAGCGGTGGGACAGCCCCTGAAGCTTTCTTT. Protein: CASRSGGTAPEAFF.

Concerning this clone: The identical CDR3 is also encoded by other nucleotide sequences in the sample. The CDR3 here is CASSSGTGPYNEQFF. CDR3 nucleotides: TGCGCCAGCAGCTCTGGGACAGGACCCTACAATGAGCAGTTCTTC. This chain joins TRBV5-1 and TRBJ2-1; the match to TRBD1 covers 8 bases. V was pared by 3 bases and J by 2 bases, with 4 bases of the junction left unmatched. The germline CDR1 and CDR2 sequences are SGHRS and YFSETQ. The CDR3 has 15 amino acids. Full variable domain (missing parts from reference TRBV5-1 and TRBJ2-1): KAGVTQTPRYLIKTRGQQVTLSCSPISGHRSVSWYQQTPGQGLQFLFEYFSETQRNKGNFPGRFSGRQFSNSRSEMNVSTLELGDSALYLCASSSGTGPYNEQFFGPGTRLTVL.